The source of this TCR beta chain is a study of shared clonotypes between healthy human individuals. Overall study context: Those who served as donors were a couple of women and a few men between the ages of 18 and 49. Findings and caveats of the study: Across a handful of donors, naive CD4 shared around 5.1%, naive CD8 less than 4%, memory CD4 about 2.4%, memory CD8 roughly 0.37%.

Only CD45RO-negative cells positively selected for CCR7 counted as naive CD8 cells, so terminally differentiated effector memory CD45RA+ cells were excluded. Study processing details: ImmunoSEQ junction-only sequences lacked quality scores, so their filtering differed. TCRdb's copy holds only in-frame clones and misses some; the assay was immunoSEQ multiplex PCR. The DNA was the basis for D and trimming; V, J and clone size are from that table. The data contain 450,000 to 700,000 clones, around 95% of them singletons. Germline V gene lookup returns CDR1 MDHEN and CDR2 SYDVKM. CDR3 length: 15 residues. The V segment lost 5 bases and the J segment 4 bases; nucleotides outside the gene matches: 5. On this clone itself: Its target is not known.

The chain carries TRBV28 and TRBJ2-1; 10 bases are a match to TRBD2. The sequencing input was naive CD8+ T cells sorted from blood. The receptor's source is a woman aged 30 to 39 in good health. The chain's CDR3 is CASSQAGGIYNEQFF. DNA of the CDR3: TGTGCCAGCAGTCAAGCGGGAGGGATATACAATGAGCAGTTCTTC.